This T cell receptor (beta chain) was observed in a study of T cell changes during pregnancy in multiple sclerosis. The protocol was immunoSEQ multiplex PCR, while the TCRdb copy is restricted to in-frame clones and leaves out a portion. The sample records 56,000 or so clones, 75% to 95% being singletons. V dropped 5 bases and J dropped 4; count of bases not matched to a gene: 10. The V gene's germline CDR1 is MNHEY and CDR2 SVGAGI. This CDR3 has 15 amino acids. Sequenced material: peripheral blood, taken in the first trimester of pregnancy. This receptor was identified in a female donor in good health, enrolled as a control in a pregnancy study. The chain joins TRBV6-5 to TRBJ2-5, with 7 bases that match TRBD2. The CDR3 DNA follows: TGTGCCAGCAGTCAACCAGGGACTACCCGAGAGACCCAGTACTTC. Amino acid sequence: CASSQPGTTRETQYF.